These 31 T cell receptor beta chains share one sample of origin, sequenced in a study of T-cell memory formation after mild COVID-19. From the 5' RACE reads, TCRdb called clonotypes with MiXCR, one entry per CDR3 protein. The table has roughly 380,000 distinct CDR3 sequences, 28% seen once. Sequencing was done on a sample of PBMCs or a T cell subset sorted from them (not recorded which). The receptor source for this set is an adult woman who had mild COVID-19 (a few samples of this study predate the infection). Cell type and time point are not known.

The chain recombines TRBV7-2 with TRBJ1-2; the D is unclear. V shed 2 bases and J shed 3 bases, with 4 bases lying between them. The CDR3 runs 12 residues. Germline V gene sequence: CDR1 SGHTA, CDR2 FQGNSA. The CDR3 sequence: CASSLLYYGYTF. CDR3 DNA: TGTGCCAGCAGCTTACTCTACTATGGCTACACCTTC.

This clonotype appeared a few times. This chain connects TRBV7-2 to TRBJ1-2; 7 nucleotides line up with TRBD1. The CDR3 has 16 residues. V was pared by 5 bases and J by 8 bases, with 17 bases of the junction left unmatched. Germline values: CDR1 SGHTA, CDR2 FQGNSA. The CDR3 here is CASSIRPDRVVRGYTF. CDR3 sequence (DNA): TGTGCCAGCAGCATAAGACCAGACAGGGTAGTACGAGGCTACACCTTC.

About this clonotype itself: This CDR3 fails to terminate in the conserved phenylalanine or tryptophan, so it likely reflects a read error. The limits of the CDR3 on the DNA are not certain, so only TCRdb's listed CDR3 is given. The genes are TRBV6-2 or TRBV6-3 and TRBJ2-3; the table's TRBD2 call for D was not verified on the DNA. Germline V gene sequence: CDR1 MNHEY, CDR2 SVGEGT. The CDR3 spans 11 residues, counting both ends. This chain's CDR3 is CASSSGLAGNV.

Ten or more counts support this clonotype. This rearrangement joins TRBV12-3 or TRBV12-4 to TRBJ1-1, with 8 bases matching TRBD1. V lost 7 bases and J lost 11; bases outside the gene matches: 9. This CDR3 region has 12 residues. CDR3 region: CASISRTGSAFF. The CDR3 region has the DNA TGTGCCAGCATTTCCCGGACAGGGTCGGCTTTCTTT.

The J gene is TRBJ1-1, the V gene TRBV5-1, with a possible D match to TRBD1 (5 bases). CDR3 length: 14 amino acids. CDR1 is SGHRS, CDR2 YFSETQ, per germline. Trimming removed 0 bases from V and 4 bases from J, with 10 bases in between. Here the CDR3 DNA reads TGCGCCAGCAGCTTGGAGGGGTTGAGCACTGAAGCTTTCTTT. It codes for CASSLEGLSTEAFF.

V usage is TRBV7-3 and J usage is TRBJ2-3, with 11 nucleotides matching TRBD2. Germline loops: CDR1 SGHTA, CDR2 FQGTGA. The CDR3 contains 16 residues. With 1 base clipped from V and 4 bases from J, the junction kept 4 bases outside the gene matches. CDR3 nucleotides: TGTGCCAGCAGCTTAATTGTGACTAGCGGGGCAGATACGCAGTATTTT. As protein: CASSLIVTSGADTQYF. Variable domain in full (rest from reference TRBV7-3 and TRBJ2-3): GAGVSQTPSNKVTEKGKYVELRCDPISGHTALYWYRQSLGQGPEFLIYFQGTGAADDSGLPNDRFFAVRPEGSVSTLKIQRTERGDSAVYLCASSLIVTSGADTQYFGPGTRLTVL.

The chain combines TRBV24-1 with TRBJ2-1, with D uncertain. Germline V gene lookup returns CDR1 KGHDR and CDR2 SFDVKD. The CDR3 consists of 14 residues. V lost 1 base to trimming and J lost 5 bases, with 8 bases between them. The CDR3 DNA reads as TGTGCCACCAGTGATTTCCGACGGGACAATGAGCAGTTCTTC. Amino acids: CATSDFRRDNEQFF.

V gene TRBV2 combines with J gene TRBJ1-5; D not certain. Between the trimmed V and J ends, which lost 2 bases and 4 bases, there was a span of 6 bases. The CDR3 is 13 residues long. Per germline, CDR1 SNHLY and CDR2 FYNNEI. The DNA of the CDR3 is TGTGCCAGCAGTGAAAAAGGGAATCAGCCCCAGCATTTT. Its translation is CASSEKGNQPQHF.

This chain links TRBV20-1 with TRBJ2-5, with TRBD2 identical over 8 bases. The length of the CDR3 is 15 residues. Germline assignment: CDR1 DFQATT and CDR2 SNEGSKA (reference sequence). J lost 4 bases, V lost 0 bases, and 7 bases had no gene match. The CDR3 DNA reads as TGCAGTGCTAGAGATCGTGGTAGCGGGGCAGAGACCCAGTACTTC. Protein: CSARDRGSGAETQYF.

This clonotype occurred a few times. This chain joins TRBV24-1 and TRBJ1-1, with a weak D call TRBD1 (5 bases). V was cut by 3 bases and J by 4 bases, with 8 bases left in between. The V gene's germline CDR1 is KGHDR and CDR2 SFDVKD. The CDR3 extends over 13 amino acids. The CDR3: CATSDPGGTEAFF. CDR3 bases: TGTGCCACCAGTGATCCCGGGGGCACTGAAGCTTTCTTT.

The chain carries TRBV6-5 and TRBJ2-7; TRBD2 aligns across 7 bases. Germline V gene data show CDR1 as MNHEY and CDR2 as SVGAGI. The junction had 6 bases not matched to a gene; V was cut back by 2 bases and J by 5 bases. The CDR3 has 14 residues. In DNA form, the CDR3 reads TGTGCCAGCAGTTACGGTCGGACTAGGGACGAGCAGTACTTC. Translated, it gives CASSYGRTRDEQYF.

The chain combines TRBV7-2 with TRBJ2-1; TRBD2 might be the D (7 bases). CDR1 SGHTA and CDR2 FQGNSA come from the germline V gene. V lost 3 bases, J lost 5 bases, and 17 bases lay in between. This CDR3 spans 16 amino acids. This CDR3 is CASSFGGARIDNEQFF. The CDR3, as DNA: TGTGCCAGCAGCTTTGGGGGGGCGCGAATCGACAATGAGCAGTTCTTC.

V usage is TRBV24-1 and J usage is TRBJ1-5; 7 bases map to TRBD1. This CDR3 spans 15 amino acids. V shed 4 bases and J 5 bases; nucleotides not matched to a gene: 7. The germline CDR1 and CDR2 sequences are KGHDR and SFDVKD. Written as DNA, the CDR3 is TGTGCCACCAGTGACCCCGACAGGGCAGATCAGCCCCAGCATTTT. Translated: CATSDPDRADQPQHF.

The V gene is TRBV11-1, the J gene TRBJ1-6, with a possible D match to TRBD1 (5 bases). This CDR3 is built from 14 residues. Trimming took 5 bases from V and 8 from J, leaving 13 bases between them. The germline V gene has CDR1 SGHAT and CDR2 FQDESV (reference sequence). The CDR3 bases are TGTGCCAGCAGCCCCAGGGAGGGATATTCACCCCTCCACTTT. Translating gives CASSPREGYSPLHF.

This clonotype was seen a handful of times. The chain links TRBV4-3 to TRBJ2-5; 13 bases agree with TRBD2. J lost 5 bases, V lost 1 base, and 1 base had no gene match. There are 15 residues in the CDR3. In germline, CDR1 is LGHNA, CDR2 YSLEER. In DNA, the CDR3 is TGCGCCAGCAGCCAAGGGACTAGCGGGAGTGAGACCCAGTACTTC. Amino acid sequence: CASSQGTSGSETQYF.

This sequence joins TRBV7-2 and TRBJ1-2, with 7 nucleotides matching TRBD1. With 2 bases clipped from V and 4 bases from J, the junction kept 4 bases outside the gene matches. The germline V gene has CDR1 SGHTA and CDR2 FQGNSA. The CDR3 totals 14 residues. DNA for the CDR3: TGTGCCAGCAGCTTAAACTACAGGGGCTATGGCTACACCTTC. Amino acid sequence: CASSLNYRGYGYTF.

The CDR3 loop reads CASSDRVQPQHF. The DNA for the CDR3 is TGTGCCAGCAGCGACAGGGTACAGCCCCAGCATTTT. This sequence joins TRBV7-9 and TRBJ1-5, with 7 bases identical to TRBD1. V shed 5 bases and J 7 bases; nucleotides not matched to a gene: 2. This CDR3 spans 12 amino acids. Per the germline V gene, CDR1 is SEHNR and CDR2 is FQNEAQ (reference sequence).

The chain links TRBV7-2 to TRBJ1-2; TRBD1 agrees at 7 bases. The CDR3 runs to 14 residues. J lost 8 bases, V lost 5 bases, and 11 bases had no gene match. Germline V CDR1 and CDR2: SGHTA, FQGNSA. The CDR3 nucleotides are TGTGCCAGCAGCCGAGTGTCAGGGGGGGGAGGCTACACCTTC. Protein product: CASSRVSGGGGYTF.

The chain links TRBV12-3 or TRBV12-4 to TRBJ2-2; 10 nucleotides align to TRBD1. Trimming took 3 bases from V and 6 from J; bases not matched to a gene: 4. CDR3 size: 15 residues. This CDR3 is CASSFDRGRPGELFF. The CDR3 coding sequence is TGTGCCAGCAGTTTTGACAGGGGGCGCCCCGGGGAGCTGTTTTTT.

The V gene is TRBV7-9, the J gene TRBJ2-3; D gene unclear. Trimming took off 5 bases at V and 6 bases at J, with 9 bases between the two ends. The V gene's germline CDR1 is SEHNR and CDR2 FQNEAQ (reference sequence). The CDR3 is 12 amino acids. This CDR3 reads CASSREGDTQYF. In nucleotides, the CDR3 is TGTGCCAGCAGCAGAGAAGGGGATACGCAGTATTTT. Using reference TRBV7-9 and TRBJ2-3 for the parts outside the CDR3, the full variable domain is DTGVSQNPRHKITKRGQNVTFRCDPISEHNRLYWYRQTLGQGPEFLTYFQNEAQLEKSRLLSDRFSAERPKGSFSTLEIQRTEQGDSAMYLCASSREGDTQYFGPGTRLTVL.

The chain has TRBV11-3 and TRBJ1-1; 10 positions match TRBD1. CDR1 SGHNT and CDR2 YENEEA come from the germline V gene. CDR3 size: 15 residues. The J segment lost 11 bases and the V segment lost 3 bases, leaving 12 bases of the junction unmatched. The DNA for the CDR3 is TGTGCCAGCAGCTTGCGAGGGGACAGGGGTTCTACGGCTTTCTTT. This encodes CASSLRGDRGSTAFF.

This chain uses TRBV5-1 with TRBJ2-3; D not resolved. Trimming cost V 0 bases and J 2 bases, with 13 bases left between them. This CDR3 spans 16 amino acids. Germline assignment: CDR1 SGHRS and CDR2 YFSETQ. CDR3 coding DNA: TGCGCCAGCAGCTTGGGAGTGTGGATATCCACAGATACGCAGTATTTT. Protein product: CASSLGVWISTDTQYF. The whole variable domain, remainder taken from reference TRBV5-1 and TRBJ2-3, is KAGVTQTPRYLIKTRGQQVTLSCSPISGHRSVSWYQQTPGQGLQFLFEYFSETQRNKGNFPGRFSGRQFSNSRSEMNVSTLELGDSALYLCASSLGVWISTDTQYFGPGTRLTVL.

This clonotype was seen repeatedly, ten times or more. The CDR3 loop is CASSLGTPYEQYF. The CDR3 DNA reads TGTGCCAGCAGCCTGGGGACCCCCTACGAGCAGTACTTC. The chain has TRBV12-3 or TRBV12-4 and TRBJ2-7, with D possibly called TRBD1 or TRBD2 (5 bases each). V shed 6 bases and J shed 2 bases, with 11 bases lying between them. This CDR3 contains 13 residues.

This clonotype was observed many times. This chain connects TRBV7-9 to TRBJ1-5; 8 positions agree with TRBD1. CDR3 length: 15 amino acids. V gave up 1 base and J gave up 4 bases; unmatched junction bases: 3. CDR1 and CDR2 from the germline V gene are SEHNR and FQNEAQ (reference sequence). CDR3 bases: TGTGCCAGCAGCTTAGGCAGGGGGCAAAATCAGCCCCAGCATTTT. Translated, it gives CASSLGRGQNQPQHF.

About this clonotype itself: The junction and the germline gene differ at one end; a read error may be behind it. DNA for the CDR3: TGTGCCAGCTCACCGATGCAACCCGGGACAGGCCTTTGGCACTTC. The encoded protein is CASSPMQPGTGLWHF. The chain combines TRBV18 with TRBJ2-7; 8 bases align to TRBD1. In germline, CDR1 is KGHSH, CDR2 LQKENI. This CDR3 has 15 residues. The full variable domain, its missing parts supplied by reference TRBV18 and TRBJ2-7, is NAGVMQNPRHLVRRRGQEARLRCSPMKGHSHVYWYRQLPEEGLKFMVYLQKENIIDESGMPKERFSAEFPKEGPSILRIQQVVRGDSAAYFCASSPMQPGTGLWHFGPGTRLTVT.

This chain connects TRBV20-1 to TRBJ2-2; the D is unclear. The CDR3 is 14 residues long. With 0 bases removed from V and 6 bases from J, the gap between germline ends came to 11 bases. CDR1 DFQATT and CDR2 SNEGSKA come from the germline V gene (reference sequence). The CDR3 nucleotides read TGCAGTGCTAGAGATTCTAAGGGCCCCGGGGAGCTGTTTTTT. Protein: CSARDSKGPGELFF.

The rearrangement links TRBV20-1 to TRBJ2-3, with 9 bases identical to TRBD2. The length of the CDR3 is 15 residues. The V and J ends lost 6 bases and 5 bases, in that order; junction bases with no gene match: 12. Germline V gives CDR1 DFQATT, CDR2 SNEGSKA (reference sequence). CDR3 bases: TGCAGTGCCAGCTCGGTAGCGGGGGTACGAGATACGCAGTATTTT. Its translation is CSASSVAGVRDTQYF.

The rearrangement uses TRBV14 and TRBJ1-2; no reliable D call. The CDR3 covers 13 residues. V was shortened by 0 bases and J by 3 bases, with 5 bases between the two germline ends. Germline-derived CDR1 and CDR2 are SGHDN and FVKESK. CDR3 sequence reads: CASSQERDYGYTF. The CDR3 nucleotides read TGTGCCAGCAGCCAAGAGCGGGACTATGGCTACACCTTC. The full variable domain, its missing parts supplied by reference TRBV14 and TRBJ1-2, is EAGVTQFPSHSVIEKGQTVTLRCDPISGHDNLYWYRRVMGKEIKFLLHFVKESKQDESGMPNNRFLAERTGGTYSTLKVQPAELEDSGVYFCASSQERDYGYTFGSGTRLTVV.

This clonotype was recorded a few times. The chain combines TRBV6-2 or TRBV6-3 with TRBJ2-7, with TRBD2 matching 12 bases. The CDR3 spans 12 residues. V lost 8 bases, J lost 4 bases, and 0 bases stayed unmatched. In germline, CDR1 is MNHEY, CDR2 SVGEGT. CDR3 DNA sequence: TGTGCCAGCGGGACTAGCGGGTACGAGCAGTACTTC. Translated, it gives CASGTSGYEQYF.

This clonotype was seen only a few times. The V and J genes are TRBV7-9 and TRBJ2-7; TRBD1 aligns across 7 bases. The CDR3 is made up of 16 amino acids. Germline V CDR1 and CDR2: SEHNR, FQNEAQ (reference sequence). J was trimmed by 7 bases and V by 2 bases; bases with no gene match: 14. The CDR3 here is CASSLRAADRAQEQYF. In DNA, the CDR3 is TGTGCCAGCAGCTTAAGGGCAGCAGACAGGGCCCAGGAGCAGTACTTC.

The CDR3 region has the DNA TGTGCCAGCAGTTTACTCGACTACGAGCAGTACTTC. Translation gives CASSLLDYEQYF. The chain joins TRBV12-3 or TRBV12-4 to TRBJ2-7; D unclear. V lost 2 bases and J 3 bases, leaving 5 bases between the germline ends. This CDR3 is 12 amino acids long.